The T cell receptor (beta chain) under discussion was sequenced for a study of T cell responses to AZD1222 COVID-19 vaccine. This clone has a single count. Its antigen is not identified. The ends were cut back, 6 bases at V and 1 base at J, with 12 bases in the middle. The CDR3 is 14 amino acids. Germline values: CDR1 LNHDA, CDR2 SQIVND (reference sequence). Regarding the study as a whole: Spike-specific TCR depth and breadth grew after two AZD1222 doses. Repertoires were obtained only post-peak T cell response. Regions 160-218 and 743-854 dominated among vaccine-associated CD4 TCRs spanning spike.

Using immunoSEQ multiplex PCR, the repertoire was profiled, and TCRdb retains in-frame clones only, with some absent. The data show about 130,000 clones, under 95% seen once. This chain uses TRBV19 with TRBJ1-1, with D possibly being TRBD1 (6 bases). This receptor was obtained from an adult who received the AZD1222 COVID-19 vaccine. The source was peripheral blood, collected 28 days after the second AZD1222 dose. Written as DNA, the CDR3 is TGTGCCAGTAGGGGCAGGGGCCCGAACACTGAAGCTTTCTTT. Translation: CASRGRGPNTEAFF.